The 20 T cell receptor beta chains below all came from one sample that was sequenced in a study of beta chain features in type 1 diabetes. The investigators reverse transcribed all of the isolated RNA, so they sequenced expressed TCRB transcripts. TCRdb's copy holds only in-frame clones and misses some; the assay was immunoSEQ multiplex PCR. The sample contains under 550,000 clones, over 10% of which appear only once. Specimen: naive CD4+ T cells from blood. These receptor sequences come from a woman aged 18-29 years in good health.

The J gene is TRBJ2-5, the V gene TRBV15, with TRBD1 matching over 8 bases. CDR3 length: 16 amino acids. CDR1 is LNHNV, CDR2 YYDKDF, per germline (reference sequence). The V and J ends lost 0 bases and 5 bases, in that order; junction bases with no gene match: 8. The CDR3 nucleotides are TGTGCCACCAGCAGAGAAAGGACAGGGAGTGCCGAGACCCAGTACTTC. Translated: CATSRERTGSAETQYF.

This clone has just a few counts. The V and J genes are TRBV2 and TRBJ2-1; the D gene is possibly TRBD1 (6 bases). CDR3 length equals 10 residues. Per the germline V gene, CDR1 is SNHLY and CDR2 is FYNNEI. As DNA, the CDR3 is TGTGGGACAGCCTACAATGAGCAGTTCTTC. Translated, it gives CGTAYNEQFF. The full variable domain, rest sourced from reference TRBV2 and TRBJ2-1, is EPEVTQTPSHQVTQMGQEVILRCVPISNHLYFYWYRQILGQKVEFLVSFYNNEISEKSEIFDDQFSVERPDGSNFTLKIRSTKLEDSAMYFCGTAYNEQFFGPGTRLTVL.

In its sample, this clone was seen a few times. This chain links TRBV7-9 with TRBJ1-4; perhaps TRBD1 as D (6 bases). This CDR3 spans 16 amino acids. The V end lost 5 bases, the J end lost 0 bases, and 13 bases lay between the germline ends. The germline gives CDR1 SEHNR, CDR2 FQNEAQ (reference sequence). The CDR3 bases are TGTGCCAGCAGCCCGGAGCAGGGGCCAACTAATGAAAAACTGTTTTTT. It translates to CASSPEQGPTNEKLFF.

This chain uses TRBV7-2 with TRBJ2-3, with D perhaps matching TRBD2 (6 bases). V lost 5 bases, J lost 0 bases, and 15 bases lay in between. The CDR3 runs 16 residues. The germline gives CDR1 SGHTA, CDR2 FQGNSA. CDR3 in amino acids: CASSPFPGTSTDTQYF. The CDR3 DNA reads TGTGCCAGCAGCCCATTCCCCGGGACTAGCACAGATACGCAGTATTTT.

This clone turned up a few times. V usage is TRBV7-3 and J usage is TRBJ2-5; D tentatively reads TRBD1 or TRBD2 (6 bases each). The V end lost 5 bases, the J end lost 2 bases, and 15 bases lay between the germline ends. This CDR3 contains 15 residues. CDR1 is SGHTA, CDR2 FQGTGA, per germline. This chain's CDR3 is CASSTRGAGQETQYF. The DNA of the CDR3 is TGTGCCAGCAGCACCAGGGGTGCGGGGCAAGAGACCCAGTACTTC.

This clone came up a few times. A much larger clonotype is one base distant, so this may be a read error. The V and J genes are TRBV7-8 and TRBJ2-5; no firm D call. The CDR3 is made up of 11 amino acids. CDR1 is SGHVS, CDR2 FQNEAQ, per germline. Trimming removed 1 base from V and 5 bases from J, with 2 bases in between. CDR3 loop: CASSLVETQYF. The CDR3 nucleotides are TGTGCCAGCAGCTTAGTCGAGACCCAGTACTTC.

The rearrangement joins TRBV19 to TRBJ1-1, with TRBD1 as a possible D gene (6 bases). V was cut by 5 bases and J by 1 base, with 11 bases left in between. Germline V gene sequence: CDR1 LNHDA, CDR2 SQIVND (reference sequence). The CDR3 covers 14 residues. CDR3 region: CASSFRQANTEAFF. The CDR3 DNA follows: TGTGCCAGTAGTTTTCGACAGGCGAACACTGAAGCTTTCTTT. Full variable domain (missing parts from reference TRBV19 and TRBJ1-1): DGGITQSPKYLFRKEGQNVTLSCEQNLNHDAMYWYRQDPGQGLRLIYYSQIVNDFQKGDIAEGYSVSREKKESFPLTVTSAQKNPTAFYLCASSFRQANTEAFFGQGTRLTVV.

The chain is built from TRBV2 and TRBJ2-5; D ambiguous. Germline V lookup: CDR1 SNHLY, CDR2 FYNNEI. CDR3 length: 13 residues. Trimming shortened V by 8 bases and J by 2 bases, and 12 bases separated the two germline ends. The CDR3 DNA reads TGTGCCAGCTCGAGACATCTACAAGAGACCCAGTACTTC. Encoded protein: CASSRHLQETQYF.

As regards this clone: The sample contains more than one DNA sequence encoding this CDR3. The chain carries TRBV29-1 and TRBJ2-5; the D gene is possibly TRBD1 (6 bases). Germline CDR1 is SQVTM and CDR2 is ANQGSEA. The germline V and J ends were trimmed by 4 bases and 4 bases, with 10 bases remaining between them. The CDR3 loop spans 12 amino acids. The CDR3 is CSVASGVETQYF. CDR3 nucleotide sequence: TGCAGCGTTGCGTCAGGGGTAGAGACCCAGTACTTC.

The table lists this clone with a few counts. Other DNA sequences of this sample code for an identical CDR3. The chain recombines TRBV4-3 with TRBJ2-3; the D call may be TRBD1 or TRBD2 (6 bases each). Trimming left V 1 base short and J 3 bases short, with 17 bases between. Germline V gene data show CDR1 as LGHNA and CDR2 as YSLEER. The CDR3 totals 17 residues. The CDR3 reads CASSQAPTTGATDTQYF. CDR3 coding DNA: TGCGCCAGCAGCCAAGCCCCCACCACGGGGGCTACAGATACGCAGTATTTT.

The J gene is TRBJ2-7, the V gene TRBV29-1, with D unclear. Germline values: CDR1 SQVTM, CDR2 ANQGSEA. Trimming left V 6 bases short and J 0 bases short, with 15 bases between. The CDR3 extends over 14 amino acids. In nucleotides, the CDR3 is TGCAGCGTCCGTTCCCCGGTGGGCTCCTACGAGCAGTACTTC. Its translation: CSVRSPVGSYEQYF.

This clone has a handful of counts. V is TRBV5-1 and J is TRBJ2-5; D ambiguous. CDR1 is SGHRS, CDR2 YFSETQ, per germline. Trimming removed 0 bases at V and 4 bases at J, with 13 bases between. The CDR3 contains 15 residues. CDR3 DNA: TGCGCCAGCAGCTTGGTGCCAGCGATTGGAGAGACCCAGTACTTC. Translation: CASSLVPAIGETQYF.

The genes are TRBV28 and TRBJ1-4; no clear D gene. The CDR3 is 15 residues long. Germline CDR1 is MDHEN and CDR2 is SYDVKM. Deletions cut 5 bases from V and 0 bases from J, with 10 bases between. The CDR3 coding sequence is TGTGCCAGCAGTCCGCGGACGGCAACTAATGAAAAACTGTTTTTT. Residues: CASSPRTATNEKLFF.

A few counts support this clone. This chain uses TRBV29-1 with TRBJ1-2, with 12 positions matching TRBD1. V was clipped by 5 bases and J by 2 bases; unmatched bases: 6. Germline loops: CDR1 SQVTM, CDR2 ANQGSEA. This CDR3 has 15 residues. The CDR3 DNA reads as TGCAGCGTTTCCGGGACAGGGGGCGCGAACTATGGCTACACCTTC. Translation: CSVSGTGGANYGYTF.

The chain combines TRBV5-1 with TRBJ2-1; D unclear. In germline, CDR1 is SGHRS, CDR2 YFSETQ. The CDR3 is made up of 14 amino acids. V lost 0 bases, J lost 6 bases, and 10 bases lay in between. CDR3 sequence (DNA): TGCGCCAGCAGCTTGGATGTAGCTCCCAATGAGCAGTTCTTC. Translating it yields CASSLDVAPNEQFF. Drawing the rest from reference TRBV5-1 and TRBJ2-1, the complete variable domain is KAGVTQTPRYLIKTRGQQVTLSCSPISGHRSVSWYQQTPGQGLQFLFEYFSETQRNKGNFPGRFSGRQFSNSRSEMNVSTLELGDSALYLCASSLDVAPNEQFFGPGTRLTVL.

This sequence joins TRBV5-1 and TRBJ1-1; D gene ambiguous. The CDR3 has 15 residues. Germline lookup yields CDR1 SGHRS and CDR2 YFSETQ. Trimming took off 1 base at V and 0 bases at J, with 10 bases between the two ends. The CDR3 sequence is CASSLTTDMNTEAFF. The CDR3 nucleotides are TGCGCCAGCAGCTTGACAACGGATATGAACACTGAAGCTTTCTTT.

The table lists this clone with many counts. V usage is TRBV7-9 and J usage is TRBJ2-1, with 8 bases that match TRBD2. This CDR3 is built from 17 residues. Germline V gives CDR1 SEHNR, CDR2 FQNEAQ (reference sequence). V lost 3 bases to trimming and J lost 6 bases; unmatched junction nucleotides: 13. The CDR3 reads CASSFPPAAGGSNEQFF. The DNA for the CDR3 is TGTGCCAGCAGCTTCCCACCAGCGGCGGGAGGAAGCAATGAGCAGTTCTTC.

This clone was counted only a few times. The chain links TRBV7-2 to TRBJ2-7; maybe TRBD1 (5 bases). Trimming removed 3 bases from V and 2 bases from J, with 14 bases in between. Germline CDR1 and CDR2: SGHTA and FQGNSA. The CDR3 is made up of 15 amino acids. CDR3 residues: CASSFDRDRTYEQYV. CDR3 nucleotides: TGTGCCAGCAGCTTCGACCGCGACAGAACCTACGAGCAGTACGTC.

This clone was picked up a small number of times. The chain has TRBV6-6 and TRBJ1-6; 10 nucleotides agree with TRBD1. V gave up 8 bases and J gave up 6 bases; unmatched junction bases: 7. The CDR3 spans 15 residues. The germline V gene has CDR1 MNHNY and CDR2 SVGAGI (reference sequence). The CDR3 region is CASRPGTGANSPLHF. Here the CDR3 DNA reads TGTGCCAGCCGTCCCGGGACAGGGGCTAATTCACCCCTCCACTTT.

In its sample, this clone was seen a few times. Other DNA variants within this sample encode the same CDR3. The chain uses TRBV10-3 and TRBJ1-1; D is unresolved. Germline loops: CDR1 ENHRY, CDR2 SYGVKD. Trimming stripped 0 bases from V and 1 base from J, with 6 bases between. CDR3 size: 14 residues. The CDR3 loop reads CAISESGPNTEAFF. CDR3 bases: TGTGCCATCAGTGAGTCGGGCCCGAACACTGAAGCTTTCTTT.